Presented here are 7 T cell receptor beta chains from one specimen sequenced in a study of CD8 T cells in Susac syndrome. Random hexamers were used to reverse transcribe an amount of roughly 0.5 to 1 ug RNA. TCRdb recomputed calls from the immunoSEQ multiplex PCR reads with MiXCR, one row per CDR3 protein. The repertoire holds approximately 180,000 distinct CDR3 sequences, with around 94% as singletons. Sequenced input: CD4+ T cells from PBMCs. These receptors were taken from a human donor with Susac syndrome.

The CDR3 nucleotides are TGTGCCAGCAATCCTCGGGTGAGCACTGAAGCTTTCTTT. The encoded protein is CASNPRVSTEAFF. V usage is TRBV6-2 or TRBV6-3 and J usage is TRBJ1-1; D gene unclear. Deletions cut 7 bases from V and 4 bases from J, with 13 bases between. Per the germline V gene, CDR1 is MNHEY and CDR2 is SVGEGT. The CDR3 loop spans 13 amino acids.

The CDR3 spells CATSDYPRGSNTGELFF. The CDR3 DNA is TGTGCCACCAGTGATTATCCCAGGGGTTCGAACACCGGGGAGCTGTTTTTT. The chain recombines TRBV24-1 with TRBJ2-2; D is possibly TRBD1 (6 bases). The CDR3 length is 17 residues. Germline V CDR1 and CDR2: KGHDR, SFDVKD. Trimming removed 2 bases at V and 0 bases at J, with 12 bases between.

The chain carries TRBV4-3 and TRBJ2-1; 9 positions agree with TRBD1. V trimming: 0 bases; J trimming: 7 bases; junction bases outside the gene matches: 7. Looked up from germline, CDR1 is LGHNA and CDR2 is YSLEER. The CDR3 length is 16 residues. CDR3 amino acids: CASSQDWGQGRNEQFF. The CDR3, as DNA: TGCGCCAGCAGCCAAGACTGGGGACAGGGTAGGAATGAGCAGTTCTTC.

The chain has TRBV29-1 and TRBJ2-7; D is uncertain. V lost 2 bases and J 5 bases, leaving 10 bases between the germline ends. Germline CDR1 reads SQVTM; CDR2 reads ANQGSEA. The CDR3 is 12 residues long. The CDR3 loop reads CSVEKFGDEQYF. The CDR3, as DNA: TGCAGCGTTGAAAAATTTGGGGACGAGCAGTACTTC.

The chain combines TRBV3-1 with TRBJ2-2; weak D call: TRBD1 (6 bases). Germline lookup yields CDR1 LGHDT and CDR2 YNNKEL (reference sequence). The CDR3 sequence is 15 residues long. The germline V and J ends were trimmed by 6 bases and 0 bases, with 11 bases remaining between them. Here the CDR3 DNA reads TGTGCCAGCAGTCAGGGACATACGAACACCGGGGAGCTGTTTTTT. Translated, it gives CASSQGHTNTGELFF.

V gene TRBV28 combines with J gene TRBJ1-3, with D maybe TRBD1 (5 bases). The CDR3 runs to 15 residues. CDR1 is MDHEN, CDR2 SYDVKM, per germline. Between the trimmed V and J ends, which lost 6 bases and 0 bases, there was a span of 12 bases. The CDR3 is CASRTVGDSGNTIYF. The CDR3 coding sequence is TGTGCCAGCAGGACGGTGGGGGACTCTGGAAACACCATATATTTT.

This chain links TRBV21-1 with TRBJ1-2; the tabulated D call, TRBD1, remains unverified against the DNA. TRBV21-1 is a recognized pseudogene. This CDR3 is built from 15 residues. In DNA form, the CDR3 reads TGTGCCAGCAGCACAGCGGGGCGGGCTAACTATGGCTACACCTTC. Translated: CASSTAGRANYGYTF.